This entry lists 11 T cell receptor beta chains sequenced from one sample in a study of radiotherapy plus CTLA-4 blockade in lung cancer. The data were produced by immunoSEQ multiplex PCR, yet TCRdb's version contains in-frame clones alone and is incomplete. Of approximately 52,000 clones detected, 75% to 80% appear once; the ten largest clones hold over 2%. The sample here was peripheral blood, taken from a patient treated with radiotherapy plus ipilimumab. The receptor set was obtained from a human donor with non-small cell lung cancer whose response to radiotherapy plus ipilimumab could not be evaluated.

V usage is TRBV4-2 and J usage is TRBJ2-7; D is uncertain. The CDR3 is 13 residues long. Germline CDR1 and CDR2: LGHNA and YNFKEQ. V was clipped by 0 bases and J by 9 bases, with 12 bases between them. CDR3: CASSQDYMNRQYF. The DNA of the CDR3 is TGTGCCAGCAGCCAAGATTACATGAATCGGCAGTACTTC.

The chain employs TRBV30 and TRBJ1-6; a weak D match, TRBD1 (5 bases). V was shortened by 5 bases and J by 6 bases, with 17 bases between the two germline ends. Germline V CDR1 and CDR2: GTSNPN, SVGIG (reference sequence). The CDR3 is 15 residues long. CDR3 amino acids: CAWLNRGDFNSPLHF. CDR3 nucleotides: TGTGCCTGGTTAAATAGAGGGGACTTTAATTCACCCCTCCACTTT.

The chain is built from TRBV9 and TRBJ1-1, with TRBD1 matching over 9 bases. V lost 3 bases to trimming and J lost 2 bases; unmatched junction nucleotides: 14. CDR1 is SGDLS, CDR2 YYNGEE, per germline. This CDR3 spans 18 amino acids. The CDR3 bases are TGTGCCAGCAGCGGTGGACAGGGGCCCCCCTCATCCAACACTGAAGCTTTCTTT. Residues: CASSGGQGPPSSNTEAFF. Full variable domain (missing parts from reference TRBV9 and TRBJ1-1): DSGVTQTPKHLITATGQRVTLRCSPRSGDLSVYWYQQSLDQGLQFLIQYYNGEERAKGNILERFSAQQFPDLHSELNLSSLELGDSALYFCASSGGQGPPSSNTEAFFGQGTRLTVV.

This clone appeared a single time. This sequence joins TRBV2 and TRBJ2-5; possible D gene TRBD2, 5 bases. The CDR3 is 11 residues long. Germline lookup yields CDR1 SNHLY and CDR2 FYNNEI. Deletions cut 4 bases from V and 11 bases from J, with 11 bases between. The CDR3 sequence is CASSVGWEQYF. CDR3 coding DNA: TGTGCCAGCAGTGTAGGGTGGGAGCAGTACTTC.

J is TRBJ1-2 and V is TRBV5-6; TRBD1 matches 9 bases. V lost 4 bases and J lost 2; bases outside the gene matches: 6. The CDR3 contains 15 residues. CDR1 and CDR2 (germline): SGHDT, YYEEEE. The CDR3 coding sequence is TGTGCCAGCAGCAGTACCGGGACAGGGAACTATGGCTACACCTTC. This encodes CASSSTGTGNYGYTF. Combining the CDR3 with reference TRBV5-6 and TRBJ1-2 gives the whole variable domain DAGVTQSPTHLIKTRGQQVTLRCSPKSGHDTVSWYQQALGQGPQFIFQYYEEEERQRGNFPDRFSGHQFPNYSSELNVNALLLGDSALYLCASSSTGTGNYGYTFGSGTRLTVV.

V and J are TRBV7-2 and TRBJ2-1; TRBD1 might be the D (6 bases). Trimming removed 3 bases from V and 9 bases from J, with 18 bases in between. This CDR3 has 15 amino acids. The V gene's germline CDR1 is SGHTA and CDR2 FQGNSA. CDR3 bases: TGTGCCAGCAGCTTGACAGGCCAGGCGGGTATTGAGCAGTTCTTC. The encoded protein is CASSLTGQAGIEQFF.

The V gene is TRBV9, the J gene TRBJ2-1; weak D call: TRBD2 (5 bases). The V and J ends lost 4 bases and 7 bases respectively, with 12 bases between them. Per the germline V gene, CDR1 is SGDLS and CDR2 is YYNGEE. The CDR3 sequence is 13 residues long. This CDR3 reads CASSPPRDNEQFF. The CDR3 DNA is TGTGCCAGCAGCCCTCCGAGGGATAATGAGCAGTTCTTC.

In regard to this clone: Other DNA sequences in this sample translate to the same CDR3. The V call is TRBV7-9, the J call TRBJ1-2, with 9 bases matching TRBD1. V gave up 4 bases and J gave up 3 bases; unmatched junction bases: 3. CDR3 length equals 14 residues. CDR1 is SEHNR, CDR2 FQNEAQ, per germline (reference sequence). The CDR3 sequence: CASSSRDRDYGYTF. CDR3 bases: TGTGCCAGCAGCTCAAGGGACAGGGACTATGGCTACACCTTC. Filled out from reference TRBV7-9 and TRBJ1-2, the complete variable domain reads DTGVSQNPRHKITKRGQNVTFRCDPISEHNRLYWYRQTLGQGPEFLTYFQNEAQLEKSRLLSDRFSAERPKGSFSTLEIQRTEQGDSAMYLCASSSRDRDYGYTFGSGTRLTVV.

The V and J genes are TRBV27 and TRBJ2-3; the match to TRBD2 covers 11 bases. Unmatched junction bases numbered 16, after V lost 5 bases and J lost 9 bases. Germline assignment: CDR1 MNHEY and CDR2 SMNVEV (reference sequence). This CDR3 is built from 17 residues. The CDR3 here is CASSPIAGGHGFKTQYF. The CDR3, as DNA: TGTGCCAGCAGTCCCATAGCGGGGGGGCATGGTTTTAAAACGCAGTATTTT.

The chain carries TRBV2 and TRBJ1-6; 12 nucleotides agree with TRBD1. CDR1 and CDR2 (germline): SNHLY, FYNNEI. There are 15 residues in the CDR3. With 6 bases clipped from V and 7 bases from J, the junction kept 4 bases outside the gene matches. This chain's CDR3 is CASRGTGGGNSPLHF. The CDR3 DNA reads TGTGCCAGCAGGGGGACAGGGGGCGGCAATTCACCCCTCCACTTT.

The chain has TRBV5-1 and TRBJ1-4; D not certain. This CDR3 contains 15 residues. With 7 bases removed from V and 8 bases from J, the gap between germline ends came to 21 bases. The germline gives CDR1 SGHRS, CDR2 YFSETQ. CDR3: CASSLGSGEAEKLFF. The CDR3, as DNA: TGCGCCAGCTCCCTGGGGAGTGGGGAAGCGGAAAAACTGTTTTTT. Full variable domain (missing parts from reference TRBV5-1 and TRBJ1-4): KAGVTQTPRYLIKTRGQQVTLSCSPISGHRSVSWYQQTPGQGLQFLFEYFSETQRNKGNFPGRFSGRQFSNSRSEMNVSTLELGDSALYLCASSLGSGEAEKLFFGSGTQLSVL.